This T cell receptor beta chain was observed in a study of cytomegalovirus exposure and HLA in healthy donors. Study-wide findings and caveats: The sole available immune exposure information was CMV serostatus. Sequencing likely caused a cluster of highly shared sequence variants.

CDR1 is SNHLY, CDR2 FYNNEI, per germline. The V gene lost 5 bases and the J gene lost 0 bases, with 16 bases spanning the gap. CDR3 length: 16 amino acids. As regards this clone: Its specificity is not known.

Primers: 60 Vbeta forward and 13 Jbeta reverse. Assay: immunoSEQ multiplex PCR; the TCRdb copy retains only in-frame clones and omits some. The sample records about 96,000 clones, approximately 75% being singletons. The TCR sequence derives from a female donor in good health and CMV-seropositive. V gene TRBV2 combines with J gene TRBJ1-2; D perhaps matches TRBD1 (6 bases). The sequenced sample was PBMCs. CDR3 nucleotides: TGTGCCAGCAGTCTTTATACAGGGACGGCTAACTATGGCTACACCTTC. This sequence encodes CASSLYTGTANYGYTF. Based on the CDR3 plus reference TRBV2 and TRBJ1-2, the full variable domain is EPEVTQTPSHQVTQMGQEVILRCVPISNHLYFYWYRQILGQKVEFLVSFYNNEISEKSEIFDDQFSVERPDGSNFTLKIRSTKLEDSAMYFCASSLYTGTANYGYTFGSGTRLTVV.